This record covers a single TCR beta chain. Its antigen is not identified. The assay was immunoSEQ multiplex PCR, and TCRdb's table has in-frame clones only and misses some. The sample lists some 470 clones, 19% seen once, with roughly 17% in the top ten. This specimen comes from a study of sequential checkpoint blockade in melanoma. At the level of the study: After both sequences, patients received maintenance nivolumab. Fewer than 25 patients had tumor biopsies before treatment and at week 13.

Treatment specified: randomized to nivolumab then ipilimumab (arm A) or the reverse (arm B). V gave up 4 bases and J gave up 0 bases; unmatched junction bases: 4. The CDR3 contains 18 residues. General study points: Clinical benefit was about 30 times likelier when tumor T-cell fraction and clonality increased. Pretreatment TIL clonality tracked with response in the nivolumab-first arm.

The input for sequencing was tumor tissue (inferred from file names), taken from a patient given nivolumab and ipilimumab in sequence. This sequence originates from a human donor with melanoma. The V call is TRBV23-1, the J call TRBJ2-3; 16 nucleotides match TRBD2. TRBV23-1 is an ORF, with its function uncertain. CDR3 loop: CASSPGTSGRESTDTQYF. CDR3 coding DNA: TGCGCCAGCAGTCCCGGGACTAGCGGGAGGGAGAGCACAGATACGCAGTATTTT.